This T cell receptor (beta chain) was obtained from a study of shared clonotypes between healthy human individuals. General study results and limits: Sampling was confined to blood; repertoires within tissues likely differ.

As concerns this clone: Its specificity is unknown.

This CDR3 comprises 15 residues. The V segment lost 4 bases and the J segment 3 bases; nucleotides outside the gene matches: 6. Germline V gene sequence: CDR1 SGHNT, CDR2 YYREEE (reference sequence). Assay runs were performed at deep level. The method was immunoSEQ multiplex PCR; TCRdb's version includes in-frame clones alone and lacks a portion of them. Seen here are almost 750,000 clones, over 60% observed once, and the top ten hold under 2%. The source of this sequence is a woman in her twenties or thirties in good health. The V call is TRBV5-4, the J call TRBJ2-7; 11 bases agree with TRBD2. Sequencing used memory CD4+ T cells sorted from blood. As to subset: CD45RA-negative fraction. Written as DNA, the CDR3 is TGTGCCAGCAGCAATAGACTAGCGGGAAACTACGAGCAGTACTTC. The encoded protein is CASSNRLAGNYEQYF.